This T cell receptor beta chain was sequenced during a study of memory CD4+ T cells and cytomegalovirus serostatus. The germline V gene has CDR1 MDHEN and CDR2 SYDVKM. Trimming removed 6 bases from V and 4 bases from J; junction bases left unmatched: 5. The CDR3 is 14 amino acids. Single viable CD3+CD4+CD8-CD45RO+ cells were sorted as the memory CD4+ T cells. Points from the study as a whole: About 40% of the roughly 150 known CMV-associated TCRbeta sequences appeared in CD4+ memory. Suggested: most of the CMV-linked TCR signature lies in CD4+ memory cells.

Regarding this clone: Its matching antigen is unknown.

Profiled with immunoSEQ multiplex PCR; TCRdb holds only in-frame clones, not every one. The profile covers 45,000 to 70,000 clones, with about four fifths appearing a single time and under 0.5% taken by the ten largest. The clonotype comes from an adult in good health and CMV-seronegative. Some clones in this sample may be carry-over from other donors' samples. The sequencing sample was made of memory CD4+ T cells from blood. The J gene is TRBJ2-2, the V gene TRBV28; 7 bases align to TRBD2. The CDR3 nucleotides are TGTGCCAGCAGGGATAGCGGGCCCACCGGGGAGCTGTTTTTT. It specifies CASRDSGPTGELFF.